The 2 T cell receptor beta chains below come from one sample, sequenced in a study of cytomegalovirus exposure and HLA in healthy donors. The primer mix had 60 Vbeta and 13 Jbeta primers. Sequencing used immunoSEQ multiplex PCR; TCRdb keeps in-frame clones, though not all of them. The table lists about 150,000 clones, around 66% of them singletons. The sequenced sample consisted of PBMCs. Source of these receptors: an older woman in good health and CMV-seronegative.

For the CDR3, the DNA is TGCGCCAGCAGCCCCTCGGCGGCGAACACTGAAGCTTTCTTT. This encodes CASSPSAANTEAFF. The V gene is TRBV5-1, the J gene TRBJ1-1; D unresolved. The CDR3 loop spans 14 amino acids. Germline assignment: CDR1 SGHRS and CDR2 YFSETQ. V shed 4 bases and J shed 1 base, with 11 bases lying between them.

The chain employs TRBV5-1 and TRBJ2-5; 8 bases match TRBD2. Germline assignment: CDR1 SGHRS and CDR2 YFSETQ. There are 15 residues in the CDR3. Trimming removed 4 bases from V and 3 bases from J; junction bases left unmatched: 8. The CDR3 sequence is CASSPTGTSKETQYF. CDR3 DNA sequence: TGCGCCAGCAGCCCCACCGGGACTAGTAAAGAGACCCAGTACTTC.